This TCR beta chain appears in the sequencing data of a study of blood T cell repertoires in COVID-19 (dated by TCRdb to about 2020). Study-level background: Samples covering the acute and convalescent phases of COVID-19 were provided by collaborators in the United States, Italy and Spain. Subjects who had been exposed to COVID-19, were actively infected with it, or had recovered from it provided the deeply sampled blood TCRbeta repertoires that made up the dataset. Sample metadata almost always included a de-identified subject ID, COVID-19 status, age in years and sex. The material from the prospective study consisted of cDNA or gDNA derived from T cells, B-cell-depleted T cells, or PBMCs. The repertoires were released in a freely available public database meant as a resource for research on the immune response to SARS-CoV-2. Samples were obtained from the ongoing ImmuneRACE study (first 160 participants) and from roughly 1,300 subjects provided by 6 global collaborators. Where available, HLA class I and class II types were taken from metadata supplied by the sample provider and were not determined by assay-based typing. Paper-wide results and their limitations: The amount of clinical and demographic metadata varied by source and participant and was provided uncurated.

Trimming accounts for 4 bases at V and 1 base at J, while the number of junction bases matched to no gene is 3. The germline V gene encodes CDR1 SNHLY and CDR2 FYNNEI. Including the terminal cysteine and phenylalanine, the CDR3 comprises 15 residues. The CDR3 DNA has 45 bases and is translated from base 1. For this clone: Its recognized antigen is unknown. The input lacks base qualities; no much larger clone sits a single base away.

Participants in the prospective study were enrolled through a virtual design, were aged about 18 to 100 years, and lived in roughly 24 United States geographic areas. In the prospective study, cohorts were assigned on the basis of participant-reported clinical history obtained from a screening survey and a study questionnaire. Recovered participants in ImmuneRACE Cohort 3 were defined by two consecutive negative NP/OP PCR tests, clearance by a healthcare professional, or resolution of symptoms. Each participant in the prospective study had whole blood, serum and a nasopharyngeal or oropharyngeal swab collected by mobile phlebotomists. Additional blood draws and questionnaires over an approximately two-month period could optionally be provided by prospective study participants. Before DNA extraction, blood samples from the prospective study were shipped at room temperature or frozen. The immunoSEQ Assay, a bias-controlled multiplex PCR, was used to amplify TCRbeta CDR3 regions from genomic DNA. Processing in the source paper ran as follows. Nucleated cell counts per sample were estimated from amplification of reference gene primers within the assay. Sequence reads were collapsed and filtered to measure the absolute abundance of every unique TCRbeta CDR3 rearrangement. For each sample, productive Simpson clonality was calculated by taking the square root of Simpson's diversity index across productive rearrangements. In TCRdb, the immuneACCESS table is reduced to in-frame sequences with V and J assigned. These tables do not hold every clone; where another copy was compared, an unresolved V gene accounts for under half, and the others remain unexplained. The V and J calls and clone size were taken over from that table, and D and trimming were inferred from the DNA. The sample profile shows over 150,000 clones; roughly 80% of them were found once. Of the sample, 3.2% is held by the ten largest clones.

The TCR comes from a young woman who had recovered from COVID-19. The V and J genes are TRBV2 and TRBJ2-3; TRBD2 agrees with 9 junctional bases. The sequencing input was PBMCs or T cells enriched from blood (not recorded which). CDR3 reads: CASSARGGGTDTQYF. The sequence in DNA is TGTGCCAGCAGTGCGCGGGGGGGAGGCACAGATACGCAGTATTTT. The variable domain in full, with residues beyond the CDR3 obtained from the reference TRBV2 and TRBJ2-3 genes, is EPEVTQTPSHQVTQMGQEVILRCVPISNHLYFYWYRQILGQKVEFLVSFYNNEISEKSEIFDDQFSVERPDGSNFTLKIRSTKLEDSAMYFCASSARGGGTDTQYFGPGTRLTVL.